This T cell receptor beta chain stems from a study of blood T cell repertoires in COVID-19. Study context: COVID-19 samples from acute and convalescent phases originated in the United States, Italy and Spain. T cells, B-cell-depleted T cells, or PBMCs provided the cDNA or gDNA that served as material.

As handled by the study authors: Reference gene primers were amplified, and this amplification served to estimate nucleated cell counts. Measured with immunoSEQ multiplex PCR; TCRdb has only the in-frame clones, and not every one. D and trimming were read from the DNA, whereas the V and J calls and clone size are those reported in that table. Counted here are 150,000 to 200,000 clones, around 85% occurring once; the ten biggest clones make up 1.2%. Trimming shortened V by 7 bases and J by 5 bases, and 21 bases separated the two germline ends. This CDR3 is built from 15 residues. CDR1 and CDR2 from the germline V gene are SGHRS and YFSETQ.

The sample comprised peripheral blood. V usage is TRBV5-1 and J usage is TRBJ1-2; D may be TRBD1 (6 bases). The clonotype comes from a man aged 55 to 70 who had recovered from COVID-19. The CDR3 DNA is TGCGCCAGCCTCGGGACATTAGGGGGGGAATATGGCTACACCTTC. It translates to CASLGTLGGEYGYTF. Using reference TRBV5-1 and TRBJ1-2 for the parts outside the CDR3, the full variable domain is KAGVTQTPRYLIKTRGQQVTLSCSPISGHRSVSWYQQTPGQGLQFLFEYFSETQRNKGNFPGRFSGRQFSNSRSEMNVSTLELGDSALYLCASLGTLGGEYGYTFGSGTRLTVV.